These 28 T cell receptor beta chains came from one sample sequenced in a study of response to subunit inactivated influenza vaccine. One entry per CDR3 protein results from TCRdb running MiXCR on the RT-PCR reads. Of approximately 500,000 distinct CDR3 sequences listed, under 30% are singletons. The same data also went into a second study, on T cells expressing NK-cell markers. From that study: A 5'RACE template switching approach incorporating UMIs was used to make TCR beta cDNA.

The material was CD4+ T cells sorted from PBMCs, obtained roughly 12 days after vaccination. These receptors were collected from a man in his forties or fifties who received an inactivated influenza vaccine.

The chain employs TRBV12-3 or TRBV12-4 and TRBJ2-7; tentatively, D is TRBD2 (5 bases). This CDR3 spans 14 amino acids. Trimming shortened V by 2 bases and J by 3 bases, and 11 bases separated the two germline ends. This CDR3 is CASSLFEGNYEQYF. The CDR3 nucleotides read TGTGCCAGCAGTTTATTTGAGGGTAACTACGAGCAGTACTTC.

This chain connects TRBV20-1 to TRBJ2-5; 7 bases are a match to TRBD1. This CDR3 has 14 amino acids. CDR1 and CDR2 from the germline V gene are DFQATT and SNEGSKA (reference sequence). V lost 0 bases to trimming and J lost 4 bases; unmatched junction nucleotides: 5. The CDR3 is CSARDGGQLETQYF. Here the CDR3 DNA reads TGCAGTGCTAGAGATGGGGGACAGTTAGAGACCCAGTACTTC.

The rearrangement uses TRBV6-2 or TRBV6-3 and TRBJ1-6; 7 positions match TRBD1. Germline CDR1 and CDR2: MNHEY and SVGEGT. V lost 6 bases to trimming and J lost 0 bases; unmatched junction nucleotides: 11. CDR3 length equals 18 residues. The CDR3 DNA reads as TGTGCCAGCAGCTCCCCGACAGGGATCAGCTCCTATAATTCACCCCTCCACTTT. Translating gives CASSSPTGISSYNSPLHF.

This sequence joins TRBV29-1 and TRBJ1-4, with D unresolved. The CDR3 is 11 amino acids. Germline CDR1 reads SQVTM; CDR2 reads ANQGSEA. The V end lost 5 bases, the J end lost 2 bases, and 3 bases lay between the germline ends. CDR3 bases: TGCAGCGTTTCGACTAATGAAAAACTGTTTTTT. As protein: CSVSTNEKLFF.

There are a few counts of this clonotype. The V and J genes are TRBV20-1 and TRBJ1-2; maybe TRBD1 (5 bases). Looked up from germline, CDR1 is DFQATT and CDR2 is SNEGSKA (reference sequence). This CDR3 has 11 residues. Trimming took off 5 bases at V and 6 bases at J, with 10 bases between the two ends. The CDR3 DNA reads TGCAGTGCTGCCCCGGGGGATGGCTACACCTTC. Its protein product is CSAAPGDGYTF.

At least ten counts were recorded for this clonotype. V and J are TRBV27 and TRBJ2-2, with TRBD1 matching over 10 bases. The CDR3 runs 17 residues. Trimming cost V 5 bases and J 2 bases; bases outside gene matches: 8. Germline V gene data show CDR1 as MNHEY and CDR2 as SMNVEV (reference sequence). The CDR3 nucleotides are TGTGCCAGCAGTATGCACCGGGACAGGGGAAACACCGGGGAGCTGTTTTTT. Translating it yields CASSMHRDRGNTGELFF.

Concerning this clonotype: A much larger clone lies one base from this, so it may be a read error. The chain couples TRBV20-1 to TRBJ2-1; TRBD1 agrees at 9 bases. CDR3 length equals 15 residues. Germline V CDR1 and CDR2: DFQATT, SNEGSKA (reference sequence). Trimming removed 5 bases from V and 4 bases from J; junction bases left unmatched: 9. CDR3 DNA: TGCAGTGCTGGATCCTGGACAGGGGTTTACAATGAGCAGTTCTTC. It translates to CSAGSWTGVYNEQFF.

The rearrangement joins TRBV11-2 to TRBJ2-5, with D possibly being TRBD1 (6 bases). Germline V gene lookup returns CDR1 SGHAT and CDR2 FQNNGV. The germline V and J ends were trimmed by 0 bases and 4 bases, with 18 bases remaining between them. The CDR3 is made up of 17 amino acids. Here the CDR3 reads CASSLDVPEGVGETQYF. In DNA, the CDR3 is TGTGCCAGCAGCTTAGATGTCCCCGAGGGGGTTGGAGAGACCCAGTACTTC.

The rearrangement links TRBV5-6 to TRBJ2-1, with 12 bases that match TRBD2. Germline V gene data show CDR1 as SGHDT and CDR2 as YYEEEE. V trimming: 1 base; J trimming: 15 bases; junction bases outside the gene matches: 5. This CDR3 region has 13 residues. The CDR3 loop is CASSLPSGGALFF. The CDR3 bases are TGTGCCAGCAGCTTGCCTAGCGGGGGGGCCTTGTTCTTC.

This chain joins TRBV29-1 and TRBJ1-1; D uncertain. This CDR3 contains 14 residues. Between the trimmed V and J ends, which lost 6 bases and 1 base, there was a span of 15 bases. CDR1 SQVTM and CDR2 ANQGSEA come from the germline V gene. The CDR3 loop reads CSVRWRQKNTEAFF. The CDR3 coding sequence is TGCAGCGTACGGTGGCGGCAAAAGAACACTGAAGCTTTCTTT. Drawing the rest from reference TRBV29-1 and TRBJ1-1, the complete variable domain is SAVISQKPSRDICQRGTSLTIQCQVDSQVTMMFWYRQQPGQSLTLIATANQGSEATYESGFVIDKFPISRPNLTFSTLTVSNMSPEDSSIYLCSVRWRQKNTEAFFGQGTRLTVV.

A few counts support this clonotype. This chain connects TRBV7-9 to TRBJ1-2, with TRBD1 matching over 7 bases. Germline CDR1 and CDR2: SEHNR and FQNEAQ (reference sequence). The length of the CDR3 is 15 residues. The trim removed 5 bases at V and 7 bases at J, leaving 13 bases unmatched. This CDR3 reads CASSIDTSGQLGYTF. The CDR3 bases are TGTGCCAGCAGCATAGATACGTCGGGACAGCTTGGCTACACCTTC.

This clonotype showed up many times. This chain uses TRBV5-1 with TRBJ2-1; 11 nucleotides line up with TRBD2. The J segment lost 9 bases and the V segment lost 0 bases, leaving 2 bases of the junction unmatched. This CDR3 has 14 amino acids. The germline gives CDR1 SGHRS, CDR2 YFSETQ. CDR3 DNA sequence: TGCGCCAGCAGCTTGGGGACTAGCGGGCTTGAGCAGTTCTTC. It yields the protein CASSLGTSGLEQFF.

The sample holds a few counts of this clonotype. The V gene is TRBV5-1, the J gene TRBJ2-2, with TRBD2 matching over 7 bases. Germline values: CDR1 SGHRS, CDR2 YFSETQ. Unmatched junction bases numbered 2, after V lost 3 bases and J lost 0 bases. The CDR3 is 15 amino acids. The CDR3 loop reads CASSWGGSNTGELFF. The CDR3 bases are TGCGCCAGCAGCTGGGGGGGGTCGAACACCGGGGAGCTGTTTTTT.

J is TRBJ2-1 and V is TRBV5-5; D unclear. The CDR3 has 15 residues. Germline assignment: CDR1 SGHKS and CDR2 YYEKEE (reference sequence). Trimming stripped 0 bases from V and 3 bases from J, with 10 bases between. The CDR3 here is CASSLEDVIYNEQFF. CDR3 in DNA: TGTGCCAGCAGCTTGGAGGATGTTATCTACAATGAGCAGTTCTTC.

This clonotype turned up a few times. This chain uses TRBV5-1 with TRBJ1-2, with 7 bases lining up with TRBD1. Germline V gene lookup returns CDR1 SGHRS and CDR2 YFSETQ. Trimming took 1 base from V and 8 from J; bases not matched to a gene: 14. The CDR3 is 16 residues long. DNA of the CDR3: TGCGCCAGCAGCTTGTCCGGGACAGACTACTTGGGGGGCTACACCTTC. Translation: CASSLSGTDYLGGYTF. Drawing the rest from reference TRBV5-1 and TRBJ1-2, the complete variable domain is KAGVTQTPRYLIKTRGQQVTLSCSPISGHRSVSWYQQTPGQGLQFLFEYFSETQRNKGNFPGRFSGRQFSNSRSEMNVSTLELGDSALYLCASSLSGTDYLGGYTFGSGTRLTVV.

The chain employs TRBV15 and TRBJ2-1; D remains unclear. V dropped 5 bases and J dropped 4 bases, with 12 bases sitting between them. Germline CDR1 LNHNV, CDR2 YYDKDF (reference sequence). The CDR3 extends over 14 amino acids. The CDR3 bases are TGTGCCACCAGCCGCCCTAATGAGTACAATGAGCAGTTCTTC. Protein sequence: CATSRPNEYNEQFF.

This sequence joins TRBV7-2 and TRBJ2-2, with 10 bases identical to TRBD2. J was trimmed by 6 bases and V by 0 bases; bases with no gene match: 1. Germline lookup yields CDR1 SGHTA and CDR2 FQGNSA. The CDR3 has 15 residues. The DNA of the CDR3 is TGTGCCAGCAGCTTAGCCGGGACTAGCGCCGGGGAGCTGTTTTTT. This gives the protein CASSLAGTSAGELFF. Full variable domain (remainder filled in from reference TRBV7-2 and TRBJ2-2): GAGVSQSPSNKVTEKGKDVELRCDPISGHTALYWYRQSLGQGLEFLIYFQGNSAPDKSGLPSDRFSAERTGGSVSTLTIQRTQQEDSAVYLCASSLAGTSAGELFFGEGSRLTVL.

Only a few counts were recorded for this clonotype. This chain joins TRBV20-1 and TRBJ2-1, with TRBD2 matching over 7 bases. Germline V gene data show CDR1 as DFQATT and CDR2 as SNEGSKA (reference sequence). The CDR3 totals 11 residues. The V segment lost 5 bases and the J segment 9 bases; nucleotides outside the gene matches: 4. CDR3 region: CSAGIAGEQFF. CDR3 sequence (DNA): TGCAGTGCTGGAATAGCGGGTGAGCAGTTCTTC.

The CDR3 here is CASSPVDRGSPLHF. CDR3 nucleotides: TGTGCCAGCTCCCCAGTGGACAGGGGATCACCCCTCCACTTT. The chain carries TRBV5-5 and TRBJ1-6, with 9 positions matching TRBD1. The trim removed 7 bases at V and 10 bases at J, leaving 9 bases unmatched. CDR1 is SGHKS, CDR2 YYEKEE, per germline (reference sequence). The CDR3 has 14 residues.

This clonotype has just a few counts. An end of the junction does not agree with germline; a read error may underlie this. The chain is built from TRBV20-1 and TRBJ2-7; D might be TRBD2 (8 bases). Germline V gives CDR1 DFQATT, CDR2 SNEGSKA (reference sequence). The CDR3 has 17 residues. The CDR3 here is CCARGDVGRGRGYEQYF. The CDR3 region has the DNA TGCTGTGCTAGAGGGGATGTCGGGAGGGGGCGCGGGTACGAGCAGTACTTC.

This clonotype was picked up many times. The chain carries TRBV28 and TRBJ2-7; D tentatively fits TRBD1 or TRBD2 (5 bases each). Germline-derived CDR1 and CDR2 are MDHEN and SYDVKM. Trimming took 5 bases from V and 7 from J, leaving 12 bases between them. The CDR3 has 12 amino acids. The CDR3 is CASSPNWGEQYF. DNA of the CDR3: TGTGCCAGCAGTCCCAATTGGGGGGAGCAGTACTTC.

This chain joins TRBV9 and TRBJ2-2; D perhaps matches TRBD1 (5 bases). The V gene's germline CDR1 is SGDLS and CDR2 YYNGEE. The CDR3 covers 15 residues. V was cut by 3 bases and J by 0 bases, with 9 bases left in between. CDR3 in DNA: TGTGCCAGCAGCGCCGGACACGCGAACACCGGGGAGCTGTTTTTT. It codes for CASSAGHANTGELFF.

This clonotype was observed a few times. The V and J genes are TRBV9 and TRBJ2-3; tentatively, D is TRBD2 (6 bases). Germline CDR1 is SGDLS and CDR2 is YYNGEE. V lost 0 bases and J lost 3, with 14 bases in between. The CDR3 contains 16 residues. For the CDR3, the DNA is TGTGCCAGCAGCGTAGCTGCCGGGAGAGGGACAGATACGCAGTATTTT. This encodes CASSVAAGRGTDTQYF.

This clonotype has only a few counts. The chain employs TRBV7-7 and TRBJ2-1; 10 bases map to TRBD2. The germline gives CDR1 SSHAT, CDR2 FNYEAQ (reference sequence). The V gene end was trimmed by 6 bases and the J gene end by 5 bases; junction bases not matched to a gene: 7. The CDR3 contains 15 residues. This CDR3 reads CASSPTSGTNNEQFF. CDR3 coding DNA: TGTGCCAGCAGTCCAACTAGCGGGACTAACAATGAGCAGTTCTTC. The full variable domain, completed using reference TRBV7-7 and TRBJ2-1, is GAGVSQSPRYKVTKRGQDVTLRCDPISSHATLYWYQQALGQGPEFLTYFNYEAQPDKSGLPSDRFSAERPEGSISTLTIQRTEQRDSAMYRCASSPTSGTNNEQFFGPGTRLTVL.

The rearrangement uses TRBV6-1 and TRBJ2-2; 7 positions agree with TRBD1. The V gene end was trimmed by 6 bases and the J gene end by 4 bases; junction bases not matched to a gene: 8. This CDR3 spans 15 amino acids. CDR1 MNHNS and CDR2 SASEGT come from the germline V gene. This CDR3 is CASSLQGLVTGELFF. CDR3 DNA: TGTGCCAGCAGCCTACAGGGGTTGGTCACCGGGGAGCTGTTTTTT.

This CDR3 reads CASTRTWYADSPLHF. CDR3 bases: TGTGCCAGCACCCGAACCTGGTATGCTGATTCACCCCTCCACTTT. The rearrangement uses TRBV6-1 and TRBJ1-6, with no clear D. This CDR3 comprises 15 residues. V dropped 7 bases and J dropped 8 bases, with 18 bases sitting between them. The germline V gene has CDR1 MNHNS and CDR2 SASEGT.

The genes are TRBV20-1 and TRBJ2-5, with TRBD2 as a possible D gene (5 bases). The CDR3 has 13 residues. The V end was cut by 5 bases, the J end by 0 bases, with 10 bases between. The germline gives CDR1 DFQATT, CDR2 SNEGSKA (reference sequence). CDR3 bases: TGCAGTGCTTTACCGGGGAACCAAGAGACCCAGTACTTC. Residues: CSALPGNQETQYF.

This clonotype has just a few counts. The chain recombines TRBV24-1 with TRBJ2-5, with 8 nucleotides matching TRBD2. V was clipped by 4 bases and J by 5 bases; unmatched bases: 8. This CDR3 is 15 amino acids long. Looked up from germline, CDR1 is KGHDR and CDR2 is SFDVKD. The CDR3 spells CATSDPGGGEETQYF. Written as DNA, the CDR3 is TGTGCCACCAGTGACCCCGGGGGGGGCGAGGAGACCCAGTACTTC.